One sample yielded the 10 T cell receptor beta chains listed below, sequenced in a study of OX40 agonist ivuxolimab in advanced cancers. Generated by immunoSEQ multiplex PCR, the TCRdb table keeps only in-frame clones and is missing some. The sample has about 77,000 clones; 85% are singletons. The sequenced sample was CD4+ or CD8+ T cells sorted from blood, obtained in a trial of the OX40 agonist ivuxolimab. These receptors were collected from an adult with an advanced solid tumor such as melanoma, head and neck, liver or kidney cancer.

This clone occurred a few times. This chain connects TRBV6-5 to TRBJ1-5; TRBD1 aligns across 7 bases. Germline V gene data show CDR1 as MNHEY and CDR2 as SVGAGI. The CDR3 contains 14 residues. Trimming cost V 5 bases and J 2 bases; bases outside gene matches: 3. CDR3: CASSTGVGNQPQHF. CDR3 nucleotide sequence: TGTGCCAGCAGTACAGGGGTCGGCAATCAGCCCCAGCATTTT.

This chain uses TRBV5-1 with TRBJ2-7; 8 bases agree with TRBD1. The CDR3 is 17 amino acids. Germline CDR1 SGHRS, CDR2 YFSETQ. Trimming removed 3 bases from V and 3 bases from J; junction bases left unmatched: 14. The CDR3 is CASSYGRRTGQNYEQYF. The CDR3 nucleotides read TGCGCCAGCAGCTATGGGCGGAGGACAGGGCAGAACTACGAGCAGTACTTC.

The chain carries TRBV12-5 and TRBJ2-7; no clear D. The germline CDR1 and CDR2 sequences are LGHNT and FRNRAP. The V end lost 0 bases, the J end lost 1 base, and 7 bases lay between the germline ends. The length of the CDR3 is 14 residues. The CDR3 sequence: CASGLVPSSYEQYF. The CDR3 bases are TGTGCTAGTGGTTTGGTCCCCTCGTCCTACGAGCAGTACTTC.

The rearrangement links TRBV18 to TRBJ2-1, with a weak D call TRBD2 (5 bases). The length of the CDR3 is 15 residues. Looked up from germline, CDR1 is KGHSH and CDR2 is LQKENI. The ends were cut back, 5 bases at V and 1 base at J, with 12 bases in the middle. CDR3 region: CASSILDSSYNEQFF. The CDR3 DNA reads as TGTGCCAGCTCAATTTTGGACTCTTCCTACAATGAGCAGTTCTTC.

This clone has a single count. The CDR3 region has the DNA TGTGCCAGCAGCTCCCAGAGCACCTCCTACGAGCAGTACTTC. Translation: CASSSQSTSYEQYF. The V call is TRBV7-2, the J call TRBJ2-7, with D uncertain. Germline V gene lookup returns CDR1 SGHTA and CDR2 FQGNSA. This CDR3 has 14 residues. The V end was cut by 4 bases, the J end by 0 bases, with 10 bases between.

The J gene is TRBJ2-5, the V gene TRBV5-5; unclear D gene. The V and J ends lost 6 bases and 5 bases respectively, with 14 bases between them. Germline lookup yields CDR1 SGHKS and CDR2 YYEKEE (reference sequence). CDR3 length equals 13 residues. The DNA for the CDR3 is TGTGCCAGCACAAACCCCCTCAGGGAGACCCAGTACTTC. Residues: CASTNPLRETQYF. The whole variable domain, filled in from reference TRBV5-5 and TRBJ2-5, reads DAGVTQSPTHLIKTRGQQVTLRCSPISGHKSVSWYQQVLGQGPQFIFQYYEKEERGRGNFPDRFSARQFPNYSSELNVNALLLGDSALYLCASTNPLRETQYFGPGTRLLVL.

The chain is built from TRBV7-6 and TRBJ2-7, with D unresolved. Germline lookup yields CDR1 SGHVS and CDR2 FNYEAQ. This CDR3 region has 15 residues. Trimming removed 1 base at V and 4 bases at J, with 14 bases between. CDR3 residues: CASSLGVGRRYEQYF. CDR3 sequence (DNA): TGTGCCAGCAGCTTAGGCGTAGGGCGCCGGTACGAGCAGTACTTC.

This clone was recorded only once. The rearrangement joins TRBV7-8 to TRBJ2-1, with 7 bases fitting TRBD2. The ends lost 3 bases at V and 6 bases at J; junction bases unmatched: 8. Germline V gene lookup returns CDR1 SGHVS and CDR2 FQNEAQ. The CDR3 runs to 15 residues. The CDR3 region is CASSFGLVAANEQFF. CDR3 nucleotides: TGTGCCAGCAGCTTCGGACTAGTAGCTGCCAATGAGCAGTTCTTC.

V usage is TRBV6-5 and J usage is TRBJ1-1, with 7 bases matching TRBD1. V lost 0 bases to trimming and J lost 2 bases; unmatched junction nucleotides: 3. This CDR3 has 15 residues. Germline assignment: CDR1 MNHEY and CDR2 SVGAGI. The CDR3 DNA reads as TGTGCCAGCAGTTACTCCCACAGGGGCAACACTGAAGCTTTCTTT. It codes for CASSYSHRGNTEAFF.

The sample holds a few counts of this clone. The chain uses TRBV6-1 and TRBJ1-2; no firm D call. Trimming shortened V by 4 bases and J by 8 bases, and 14 bases separated the two germline ends. The CDR3 extends over 13 amino acids. Per the germline V gene, CDR1 is MNHNS and CDR2 is SASEGT. CDR3 DNA sequence: TGTGCCAGCAGTGGCGGGAACCATTACGGCTACACCTTC. This codes for CASSGGNHYGYTF.